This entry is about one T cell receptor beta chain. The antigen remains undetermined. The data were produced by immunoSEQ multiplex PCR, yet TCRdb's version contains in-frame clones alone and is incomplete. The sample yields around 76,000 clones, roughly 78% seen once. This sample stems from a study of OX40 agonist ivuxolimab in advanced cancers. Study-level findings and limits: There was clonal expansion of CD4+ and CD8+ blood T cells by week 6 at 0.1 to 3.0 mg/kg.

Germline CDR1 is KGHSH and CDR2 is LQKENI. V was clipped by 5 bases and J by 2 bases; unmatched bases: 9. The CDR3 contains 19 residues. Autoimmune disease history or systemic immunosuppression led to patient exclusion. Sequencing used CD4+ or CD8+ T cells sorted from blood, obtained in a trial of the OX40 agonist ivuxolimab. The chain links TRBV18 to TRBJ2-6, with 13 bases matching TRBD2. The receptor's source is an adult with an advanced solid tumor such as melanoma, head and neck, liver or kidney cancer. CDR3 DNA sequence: TGTGCCAGCTCAAAGGGACTAGCGGGATCCCGCCCTGGGGCCAACGTCCTGACTTTC. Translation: CASSKGLAGSRPGANVLTF.